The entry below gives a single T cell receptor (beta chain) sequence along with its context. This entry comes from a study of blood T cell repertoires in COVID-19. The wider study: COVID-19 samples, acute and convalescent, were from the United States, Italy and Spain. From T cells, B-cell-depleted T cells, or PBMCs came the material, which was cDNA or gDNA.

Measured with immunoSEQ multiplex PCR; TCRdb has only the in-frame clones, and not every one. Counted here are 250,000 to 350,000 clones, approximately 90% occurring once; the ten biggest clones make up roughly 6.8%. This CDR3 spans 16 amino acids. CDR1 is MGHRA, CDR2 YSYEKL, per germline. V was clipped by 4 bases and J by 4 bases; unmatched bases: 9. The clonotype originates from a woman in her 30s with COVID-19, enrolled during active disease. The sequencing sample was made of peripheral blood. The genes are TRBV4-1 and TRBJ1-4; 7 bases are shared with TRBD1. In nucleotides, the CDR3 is TGCGCCAGCAGCCGCCAACCGGGACAGAGTAATGAAAAACTGTTTTTT. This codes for CASSRQPGQSNEKLFF.